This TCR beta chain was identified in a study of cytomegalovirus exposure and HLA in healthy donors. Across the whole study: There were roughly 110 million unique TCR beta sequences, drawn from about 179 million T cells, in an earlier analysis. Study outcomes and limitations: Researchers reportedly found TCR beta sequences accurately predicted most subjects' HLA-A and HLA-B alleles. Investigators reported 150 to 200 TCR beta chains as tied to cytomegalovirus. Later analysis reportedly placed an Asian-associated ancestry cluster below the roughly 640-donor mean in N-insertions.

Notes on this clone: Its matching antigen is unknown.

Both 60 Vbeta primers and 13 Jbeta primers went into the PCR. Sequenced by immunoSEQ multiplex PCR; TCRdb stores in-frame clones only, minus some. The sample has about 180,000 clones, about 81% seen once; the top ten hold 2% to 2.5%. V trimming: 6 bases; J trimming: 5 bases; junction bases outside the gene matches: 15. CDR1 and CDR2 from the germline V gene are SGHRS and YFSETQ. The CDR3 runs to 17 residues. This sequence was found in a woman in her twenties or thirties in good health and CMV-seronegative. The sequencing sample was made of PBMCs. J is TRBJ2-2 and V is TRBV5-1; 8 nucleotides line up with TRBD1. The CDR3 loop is CASTTRTGNEGTGELFF. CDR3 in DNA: TGCGCCAGCACCACAAGGACAGGGAATGAGGGAACCGGGGAGCTGTTTTTT.